This entry lists 4 T cell receptor beta chains sequenced from one sample in a study of blood T cells in healthy people across ages. A sample-barcoded 5' primer and a J-beta primer mix were used in a second PCR of roughly 6 to 11 cycles. Each CDR3 protein gets one entry after TCRdb re-called the 5' RACE reads with MiXCR. The sample contains around 1,900,000 distinct CDR3 sequences, 35% to 50% of which appear only once. Input material: blood. The receptor source for this set is a human donor in good health.

V gene TRBV27 combines with J gene TRBJ2-2; no clear D gene. Trimming removed 5 bases at V and 0 bases at J, with 13 bases between. CDR1 and CDR2 from the germline V gene are MNHEY and SMNVEV (reference sequence). There are 16 residues in the CDR3. This CDR3 is CASSPQTPPNTGELFF. As DNA, the CDR3 is TGTGCCAGCAGTCCCCAGACTCCCCCGAACACCGGGGAGCTGTTTTTT.

This chain uses TRBV4-2 with TRBJ1-1, with a tentative D call TRBD1 (6 bases). The CDR3 is made up of 14 amino acids. The germline V gene encodes CDR1 LGHNA and CDR2 YNFKEQ. Trimming left V 0 bases short and J 6 bases short, with 11 bases between. The CDR3, as DNA: TGTGCCAGCAGCCAAGAGTTTGAGGGGGCTGAAGCTTTCTTT. Amino acids: CASSQEFEGAEAFF.

The sample holds one count of this clonotype. The chain couples TRBV29-1 to TRBJ1-4, with D unresolved. The V end was cut by 4 bases, the J end by 4 bases, with 10 bases between. Germline CDR1 reads SQVTM; CDR2 reads ANQGSEA. CDR3 length: 13 residues. The DNA of the CDR3 is TGCAGCGTTGTGTTTGAAAATAATGAAAAACTGTTTTTT. This encodes CSVVFENNEKLFF.

The V gene is TRBV3-1, the J gene TRBJ1-6; perhaps TRBD1 as D (6 bases). Trimming pared 4 bases from V and 10 bases from J, leaving 23 bases between. The CDR3 runs 17 residues. CDR1 and CDR2 from the germline V gene are LGHDT and YNNKEL (reference sequence). CDR3 protein: CASSPIGGRTRESPLHF. The CDR3 coding sequence is TGTGCCAGCAGCCCGATTGGGGGCAGGACGAGGGAATCACCCCTCCACTTT.